Here is one TCR beta chain with its context. Its antigen is not known. TCR beta CDR3 regions were amplified from RNA. The HTBI primer set was used in a first-round RT-PCR of the TCR CDR3. TCRdb re-derived calls from the multiplex PCR reads in MiXCR, one entry per CDR3 protein. The sample has about 640,000 distinct CDR3 sequences; 20% are singletons. This record belongs to a study of T cells in Graves' hyperthyroidism and ophthalmopathy. Germline values: CDR1 SGHNT, CDR2 YYREEE (reference sequence). The CDR3 loop spans 15 amino acids. The V and J ends lost 4 bases and 5 bases respectively, with 16 bases between them. Diagnosis relied on clinical symptoms, serum thyroxine and TRAb, thyroid ultrasound and orbital computed tomography. Regarding the study as a whole: Ophthalmopathy, which appeared later, was predicted by the model a median roughly 6.5 months before onset. Ophthalmopathy was distinguished from stable hyperthyroidism by 13 V-J signatures.

This clonotype originated in a man aged 30 to 45 with Graves' ophthalmopathy. The chain recombines TRBV5-4 with TRBJ2-1; D gene ambiguous. Sequencing was carried out using blood. CDR3 region: CASSQALAVNNEQFF. The CDR3 DNA reads as TGTGCCAGCAGCCAGGCGTTGGCAGTCAACAATGAGCAGTTCTTC.